The entry below gives a single TCR beta chain sequence along with its context. No cognate antigen has been identified for it. Base qualities are not provided; no much larger clone lies one nucleotide away. The source of the sample is a study of control samples from healthy donors and cancer patients (dated by TCRdb to 2018 to 2021). Library prep was done by the immunoSEQ multiplex PCR assay. The source is immuneACCESS, and TCRdb retained only in-frame sequences with V and J called. Part of the clones is not carried over; for the studies checked, unresolved V genes explain less than half of this, and the remainder is unexplained. The sample table contains tens of thousands of clones; only one count was recorded for around 87% of them. Of the sample, around 9.6% is held by the ten largest clones. The CDR3, from cysteine to phenylalanine, totals 15 residues. Solely the CDR3 DNA is kept, with 45 bases framed from the first base. At the junction V is shortened by 4 bases and J by 5 bases; bases outside the gene matches: 9. CDR1 and CDR2 are read off the germline V gene as KGHDR and SFDVKD.

Recombination connected TRBV24-1 to TRBJ1-2; TRBD1 lines up with 7 middle nucleotides. What was sequenced was PBMCs. The sequence derives from an older woman with lung cancer. CDR3 loop: CATSDPGTARYGYTF. In nucleotides, the sequence is TGTGCCACCAGTGACCCCGGGACAGCACGTTATGGCTACACCTTC.